The 16 T cell receptor beta chains listed next were all sequenced from one sample in a study of blood T cell repertoires in COVID-19. Sequencing used immunoSEQ multiplex PCR; TCRdb keeps in-frame clones, though not all of them. The repertoire has 200,000 or so clones, roughly nine tenths of them found once; the top ten carry around 2.3%. Sequenced sample: peripheral blood. These TCRs come from a man in his 70s with active or convalescent COVID-19.

This sequence joins TRBV29-1 and TRBJ1-2; 10 nucleotides agree with TRBD1. The V segment lost 1 base and the J segment 7 bases; nucleotides outside the gene matches: 3. Germline assignment: CDR1 SQVTM and CDR2 ANQGSEA. The CDR3 is 13 amino acids. The CDR3 spells CSVEVTGGLGYTF. The CDR3 DNA reads as TGCAGCGTTGAAGTGACAGGGGGCCTTGGCTACACCTTC.

The chain links TRBV21-1 to TRBJ1-3. TRBV21-1 is listed as a pseudogene. This CDR3 is built from 17 residues. The CDR3 loop reads CASSKEEGAGSGNTIYF. DNA for the CDR3: TGTGCCAGCAGCAAAGAAGAGGGAGCCGGCTCTGGAAACACCATATATTTT.

The CDR3 spells CASSSPSGTTSYEQYF. In DNA, the CDR3 is TGTGCCAGCAGTTCCCCTTCCGGGACTACCTCCTACGAGCAGTACTTC. The chain uses TRBV27 and TRBJ2-7, with 7 bases identical to TRBD2. The CDR3 length is 16 residues. Per germline, CDR1 MNHEY and CDR2 SMNVEV (reference sequence). V shed 4 bases and J 0 bases; nucleotides not matched to a gene: 9.

This clone occurred a few times. The chain links TRBV19 to TRBJ2-7, with 12 bases aligning to TRBD1. Germline V gene data show CDR1 as LNHDA and CDR2 as SQIVND (reference sequence). V lost 3 bases and J lost 7; bases outside the gene matches: 4. The CDR3 contains 14 residues. The DNA for the CDR3 is TGTGCCAGTAGTATGGGACAGGGGGCAGGGGAGCAGTACTTC. Its protein product is CASSMGQGAGEQYF.

CDR3 in DNA: TGTGCCAGCAGCTCCTATACAGGGGAGAAGTCACCCCTCCACTTT. The encoded protein is CASSSYTGEKSPLHF. The rearrangement links TRBV11-2 to TRBJ1-6; 7 positions match TRBD1. The ends lost 4 bases at V and 10 bases at J; junction bases unmatched: 10. The CDR3 spans 15 residues. Looked up from germline, CDR1 is SGHAT and CDR2 is FQNNGV.

The CDR3 bases are TGTGCCAGCAGTTACCACCTAGCGGGAGTATCAGATACGCAGTATTTT. Residues: CASSYHLAGVSDTQYF. The rearrangement uses TRBV6-2 or TRBV6-3 and TRBJ2-3, with 10 bases matching TRBD2. Looked up from germline, CDR1 is MNHEY and CDR2 is SVGEGT. Trimming at V came to 2 bases and at J to 4 bases, leaving 6 bases not matched to a gene. CDR3 length: 16 residues.

The chain employs TRBV21-1 and TRBJ2-2; the tabulated D call, TRBD2, remains unverified against the DNA. TRBV21-1 is reported as a pseudogene. The CDR3 consists of 15 residues. The CDR3 protein is CASSKDDWSTGELFF. DNA for the CDR3: TGTGCCAGCAGCAAAGACGACTGGAGCACCGGGGAGCTGTTTTTT.

This clone was seen only once. The V and J genes are TRBV20-1 and TRBJ2-3; D may be TRBD2 (6 bases). The CDR3 spans 11 residues. Per germline, CDR1 DFQATT and CDR2 SNEGSKA (reference sequence). CDR3 sequence reads: CSRGKPDTQYF. CDR3 coding DNA: TGCAGCCGCGGGAAGCCAGATACGCAGTATTTT.

This clone was seen just once. The gene calls are TRBV7-2 and TRBJ2-7, with D possibly being TRBD1 (6 bases). Germline V CDR1 and CDR2: SGHTA, FQGNSA. This CDR3 region has 14 residues. The V and J ends lost 1 base and 3 bases respectively, with 10 bases between them. The CDR3 region is CASSLDGTHYEQYF. The CDR3 bases are TGTGCCAGCAGCTTAGACGGGACACACTACGAGCAGTACTTC. The whole variable domain, remainder taken from reference TRBV7-2 and TRBJ2-7, is GAGVSQSPSNKVTEKGKDVELRCDPISGHTALYWYRQSLGQGLEFLIYFQGNSAPDKSGLPSDRFSAERTGGSVSTLTIQRTQQEDSAVYLCASSLDGTHYEQYFGPGTRLTVT.

V and J are TRBV21-1 and TRBJ2-5; the table calls TRBD2, which could not be checked here. TRBV21-1 is tagged as a pseudogene. The CDR3 spans 17 residues. The CDR3 DNA is TGTGCCAGCAGCAAAGCCCCTCTGGGGGGGGGCCGAGAGACCCAGTACTTC. Translation gives CASSKAPLGGGRETQYF.

The rearrangement joins TRBV7-2 to TRBJ2-1; tentatively, D is TRBD1 (5 bases). V lost 5 bases to trimming and J lost 10 bases, with 12 bases between them. CDR1 and CDR2 (germline): SGHTA, FQGNSA. The CDR3 is 12 amino acids. The CDR3: CASSRRVREQFF. The CDR3 nucleotides are TGTGCCAGCAGCCGCAGGGTGCGGGAGCAGTTCTTC.

J is TRBJ1-2 and V is TRBV4-3; D uncertain. This CDR3 is 15 amino acids long. Germline-derived CDR1 and CDR2 are LGHNA and YSLEER. Trimming stripped 4 bases from V and 5 bases from J, with 17 bases between. Written as DNA, the CDR3 is TGCGCCAGCAGCCCCGTAGGGAGGGCGCGGTATGGCTACACCTTC. Translating it yields CASSPVGRARYGYTF.

CDR3 in amino acids: CASSLNAADTQYF. DNA of the CDR3: TGTGCCAGCAGCTTAAATGCGGCAGATACGCAGTATTTT. The chain recombines TRBV7-9 with TRBJ2-3; D unresolved. The V gene's germline CDR1 is SEHNR and CDR2 FQNEAQ (reference sequence). V was shortened by 2 bases and J by 4 bases, with 7 bases between the two germline ends. The CDR3 extends over 13 amino acids.

This chain connects TRBV24-1 to TRBJ1-1; D unclear. V lost 3 bases and J 1 base, leaving 5 bases between the germline ends. Germline-derived CDR1 and CDR2 are KGHDR and SFDVKD. The CDR3 consists of 13 residues. Here the CDR3 reads CATSDPGNTEAFF. The CDR3 nucleotides are TGTGCCACCAGTGATCCAGGGAACACTGAAGCTTTCTTT.

The V call is TRBV5-1, the J call TRBJ2-7; 8 bases match TRBD1. Germline CDR1 and CDR2: SGHRS and YFSETQ. The CDR3 runs 16 residues. Germline trimming cut 4 bases from V and 2 bases from J; bases unmatched to any gene: 11. CDR3 protein: CASSPIPGQATYEQYF. The CDR3 coding sequence is TGCGCCAGCAGCCCAATTCCGGGACAGGCGACCTACGAGCAGTACTTC.

The chain employs TRBV29-1 and TRBJ2-7; 10 bases are a match to TRBD2. CDR1 and CDR2 from the germline V gene are SQVTM and ANQGSEA. J was trimmed by 4 bases and V by 6 bases; bases with no gene match: 9. The CDR3 has 14 amino acids. The CDR3: CSVPRAGGGYEQYF. The CDR3 nucleotides are TGCAGCGTCCCGAGAGCGGGAGGGGGGTACGAGCAGTACTTC.